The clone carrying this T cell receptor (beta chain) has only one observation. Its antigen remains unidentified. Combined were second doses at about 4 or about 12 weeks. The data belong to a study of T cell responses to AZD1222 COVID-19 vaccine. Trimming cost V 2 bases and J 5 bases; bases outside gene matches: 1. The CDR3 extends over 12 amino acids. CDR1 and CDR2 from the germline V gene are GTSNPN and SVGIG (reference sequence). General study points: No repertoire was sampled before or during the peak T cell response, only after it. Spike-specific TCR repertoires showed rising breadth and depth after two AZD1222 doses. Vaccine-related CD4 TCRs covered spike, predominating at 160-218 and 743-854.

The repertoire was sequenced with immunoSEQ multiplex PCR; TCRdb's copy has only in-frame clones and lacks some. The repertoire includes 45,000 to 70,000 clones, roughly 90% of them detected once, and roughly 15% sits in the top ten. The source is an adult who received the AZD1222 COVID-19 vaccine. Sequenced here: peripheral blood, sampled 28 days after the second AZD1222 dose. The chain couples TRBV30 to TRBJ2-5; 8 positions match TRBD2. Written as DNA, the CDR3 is TGTGCCTGGAGTCCGGGGGGGGAGACCCAGTACTTC. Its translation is CAWSPGGETQYF.